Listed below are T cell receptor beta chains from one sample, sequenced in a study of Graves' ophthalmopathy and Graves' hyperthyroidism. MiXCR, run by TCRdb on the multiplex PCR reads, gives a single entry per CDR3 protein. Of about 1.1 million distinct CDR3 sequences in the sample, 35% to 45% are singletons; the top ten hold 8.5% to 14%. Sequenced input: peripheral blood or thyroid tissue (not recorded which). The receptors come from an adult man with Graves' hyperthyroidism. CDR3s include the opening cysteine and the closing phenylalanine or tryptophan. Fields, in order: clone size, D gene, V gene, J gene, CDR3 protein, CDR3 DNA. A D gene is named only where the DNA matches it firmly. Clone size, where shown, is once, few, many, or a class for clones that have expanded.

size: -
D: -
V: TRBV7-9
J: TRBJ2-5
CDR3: CASSVQGGTQETQYF
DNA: TGTGCCAGCAGCGTACAGGGTGGGACTCAAGAGACCCAGTACTTC

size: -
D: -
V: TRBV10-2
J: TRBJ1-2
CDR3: CASSESVSNNYGYTF
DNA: TGCGCCAGCAGTGAGTCGGTATCAAATAACTATGGCTACACCTTC

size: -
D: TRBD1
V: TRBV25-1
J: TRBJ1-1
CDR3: CASSASFPGQRGGKGGTEAFF
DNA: TGTGCCAGCAGTGCTAGTTTTCCGGGACAGAGGGGAGGAAAGGGGGGCACTGAAGCTTTCTTT

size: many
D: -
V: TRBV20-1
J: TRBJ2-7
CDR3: CSAKPRAYEQYF
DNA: TGCAGTGCTAAACCCAGGGCCTACGAGCAGTACTTC

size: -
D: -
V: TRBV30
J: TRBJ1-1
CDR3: CAWSVGQGWNTEAFF
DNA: TGTGCCTGGAGTGTAGGGCAGGGATGGAACACTGAAGCTTTCTTT

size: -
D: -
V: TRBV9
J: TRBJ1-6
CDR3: CASSIKGEPSPLHF
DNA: TGTGCCAGCAGCATCAAAGGGGAGCCCTCACCCCTCCACTTT

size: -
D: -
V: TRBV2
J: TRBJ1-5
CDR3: CASSGDGGGNQPQHF
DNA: TGTGCCAGCAGTGGTGACGGGGGGGGCAATCAGCCCCAGCATTTT

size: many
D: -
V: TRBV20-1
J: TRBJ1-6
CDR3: CSAVRGTNSPLHF
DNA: TGCAGTGCCGTCCGTGGCACTAATTCACCCCTCCACTTT

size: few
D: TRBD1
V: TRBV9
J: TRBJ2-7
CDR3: CASSEAIEGTGSSYEQYF
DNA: TGTGCCAGCAGCGAAGCGATAGAAGGGACAGGGAGCTCCTACGAGCAGTACTTC

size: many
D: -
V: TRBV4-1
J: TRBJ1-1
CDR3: CASSKRKTAMNTEAFF
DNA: TGCGCCAGCAGCAAACGTAAAACAGCGATGAACACTGAAGCTTTCTTT

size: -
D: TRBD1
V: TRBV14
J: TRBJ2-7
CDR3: CASSQLGQGDYEQYF
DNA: TGTGCCAGCAGCCAATTAGGACAGGGGGACTACGAGCAGTACTTC

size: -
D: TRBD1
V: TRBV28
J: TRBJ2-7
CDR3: CASRAWDSPYEQYF
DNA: TGTGCCAGCAGGGCCTGGGACAGCCCCTACGAGCAGTACTTC

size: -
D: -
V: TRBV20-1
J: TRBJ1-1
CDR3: CRIPVRTTNTEAFF
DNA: TGCAGGATCCCTGTACGGACGACGAACACTGAAGCTTTCTTT

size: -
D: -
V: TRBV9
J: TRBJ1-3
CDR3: CASSVGAVGGRNTIYF
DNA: TGTGCCAGCAGCGTAGGAGCCGTTGGGGGGCGAAACACCATATATTTT